The 12 T cell receptor beta chains given below trace back to one sample, sequenced in a study of blood T cells in healthy people across ages. The second PCR ran roughly 6 to 11 cycles with a sample-barcoded 5' primer and J-beta primers. From the 5' RACE reads, TCRdb called clonotypes with MiXCR, one entry per CDR3 protein. Of 750,000 to 950,000 distinct CDR3 sequences in the sample, about 55% were seen once. Sample: blood. The receptors here all came from a man at least 80 years old in good health.

The V and J genes are TRBV25-1 and TRBJ1-1; D possibly corresponds to TRBD1 (6 bases). The CDR3 spans 13 residues. V was clipped by 4 bases and J by 8 bases, with 14 bases between them. Germline assignment: CDR1 MGHDK and CDR2 SYGVNS. CDR3: CASSGLGGLEAFF. DNA for the CDR3: TGTGCCAGCAGTGGCCTAGGGGGGTTGGAAGCTTTCTTT.

Details on this clonotype: Just one base apart from a much larger clone, this may be a read error. The V and J genes are TRBV20-1 and TRBJ2-1, with D possibly called TRBD1 or TRBD2 (5 bases each). CDR3 length: 13 amino acids. Germline V gene data show CDR1 as DFQATT and CDR2 as SNEGSKA (reference sequence). Trimming took off 4 bases at V and 10 bases at J, with 17 bases between the two ends. In DNA, the CDR3 is TGCAGTGCTATCCGGGACCAAGCCTACGAGCAGTTCTTC. This encodes CSAIRDQAYEQFF.

In its sample, this clonotype was seen a few times. The chain recombines TRBV7-6 with TRBJ2-7, with 7 bases matching TRBD2. TRBJ2-5 explains the end of the DNA better; the J call may be wrong. From germline, CDR1 is SGHVS and CDR2 FNYEAQ. The CDR3 loop spans 14 amino acids. CDR3 DNA: TGTGCCAGCAGCTTGGGTACTAGCGTGGAGACCCAGTACTTC. Translation gives CASSLGTSVETQYF.

The chain uses TRBV29-1 and TRBJ2-1; a possible D gene is TRBD1 (6 bases). Germline V gives CDR1 SQVTM, CDR2 ANQGSEA. The CDR3 sequence is 12 residues long. The germline V and J ends were trimmed by 7 bases and 9 bases, with 16 bases remaining between them. CDR3 in DNA: TGCAGCGCGCGAGGGGGAAGGGCTGAGCAGTTCTTC. This sequence encodes CSARGGRAEQFF.

There are a few counts of this clonotype. The chain is built from TRBV2 and TRBJ1-2, with TRBD1 as a possible D gene (5 bases). V lost 6 bases, J lost 4 bases, and 21 bases lay in between. This CDR3 is 16 amino acids long. The germline V gene has CDR1 SNHLY and CDR2 FYNNEI. The CDR3 region has the DNA TGTGCCAGCAGAAAATCTGGAGCCCAGGGCGGCTATGGCTACACCTTC. This translates into CASRKSGAQGGYGYTF.

This clonotype was counted a few times. J is TRBJ2-7 and V is TRBV10-3; unclear D gene. V was trimmed by 0 bases and J by 2 bases, leaving 11 bases between them. This CDR3 has 15 amino acids. Germline V CDR1 and CDR2: ENHRY, SYGVKD. Here the CDR3 DNA reads TGTGCCATCAGTGAGTCGAATAGGGATCCCTACGAGCAGTACTTC. Translating it yields CAISESNRDPYEQYF.

V and J are TRBV29-1 and TRBJ1-1, with 7 bases identical to TRBD1. CDR3 size: 17 residues. With 3 bases clipped from V and 1 base from J, the junction kept 14 bases outside the gene matches. CDR1 is SQVTM and CDR2 is ANQGSEA in the germline V gene. CDR3: CSVEGPTLPGGNTEAFF. The CDR3 nucleotides are TGCAGCGTTGAGGGCCCCACCCTTCCAGGGGGGAACACTGAAGCTTTCTTT.

The CDR3 DNA is TGTGCCAGCAGCCAATCTAGCCTCGAGCAGTACTTC. Protein product: CASSQSSLEQYF. The chain employs TRBV3-1 and TRBJ2-1; tentatively, D is TRBD2 (5 bases). The tail of the sequence fits TRBJ2-7 better, so the J call may be wrong. The CDR3 covers 12 residues. In germline, CDR1 is LGHDT, CDR2 YNNKEL (reference sequence).

In this sample, this clonotype turned up once. V gene TRBV20-1 combines with J gene TRBJ2-5, with 12 bases matching TRBD2. Trimming took 5 bases from V and 2 from J; bases not matched to a gene: 15. The CDR3 runs 18 residues. Germline values: CDR1 DFQATT, CDR2 SNEGSKA (reference sequence). CDR3 nucleotide sequence: TGCAGTGCTCCCCGAGTGACTAGCGGGAGAGAACGGCAAGAGACCCAGTACTTC. It is translated as CSAPRVTSGRERQETQYF.

The V and J genes are TRBV20-1 and TRBJ2-1; 15 bases are shared with TRBD2. V shed 2 bases, J shed 7 bases, and the junction held 6 bases outside the gene matches. CDR1 is DFQATT and CDR2 is SNEGSKA in the germline V gene (reference sequence). The CDR3 is made up of 16 amino acids. CDR3 bases: TGCAGTGCTAGATCCACGGGACTAGCGGGAGGAAATGAGCAGTTCTTC. Translated, it gives CSARSTGLAGGNEQFF.

This chain connects TRBV10-3 to TRBJ2-1; 8 positions match TRBD1. V lost 5 bases to trimming and J lost 4 bases; unmatched junction nucleotides: 10. The CDR3 sequence is 16 residues long. Germline V gene lookup returns CDR1 ENHRY and CDR2 SYGVKD. The DNA of the CDR3 is TGTGCCATCAGTAACGACGGACAGGGAACTTACAATGAGCAGTTCTTC. Translation: CAISNDGQGTYNEQFF.

The chain has TRBV12-3 or TRBV12-4 and TRBJ2-1; D is undetermined. The assigned J gene may be wrong: the sequence end matches TRBJ2-7 better. This CDR3 spans 17 amino acids. CDR3: CASSLRGRASSYNEQYF. The CDR3 DNA reads as TGTGCCAGCAGTTTAAGAGGACGGGCCAGCTCCTACAATGAGCAGTACTTC.